This is a list of T cell receptor beta chains from one sample in a study of control samples from healthy donors and cancer patients. Sequencing used immunoSEQ multiplex PCR; TCRdb keeps in-frame clones, though not all of them. This sample has about 120,000 clones, with 75% to 95% found just once. The sample comprised blood. The receptors come from a man aged 35 to 55 in good health. Each CDR3 is given with its conserved first and last residue. Fields, in order: D gene, J gene, V gene, clone size, CDR3 protein, CDR3 DNA. The D gene is left open where the match is weak. Clone sizes are given selectively: once, few, many, or a class where the clone is expanded.

NA TRBJ1-5 TRBV5-6 NA CASSFDGPGDNQPQHF TGTGCCAGCAGTTTTGACGGACCTGGGGACAATCAGCCCCAGCATTTT
NA TRBJ1-1 TRBV6-5 NA CASSYRNTEAFF TGTGCCAGCAGTTACAGGAACACTGAAGCTTTCTTT
NA TRBJ2-5 TRBV25-1 NA CASGGYQETQYF TGTGCCAGCGGGGGGTACCAAGAGACCCAGTACTTC
NA TRBJ1-4 TRBV12-3/TRBV12-4 NA CASSRGAGEKLFF TGTGCCAGCAGTAGGGGGGCAGGGGAAAAACTGTTTTTT
NA TRBJ1-2 TRBV27 NA CASMKVGGQNYGYTF TGTGCCAGCATGAAGGTTGGAGGACAGAACTATGGCTACACCTTC
NA TRBJ1-2 TRBV9 NA CASSVGAFPASDGYTF TGTGCCAGCAGCGTAGGTGCCTTTCCCGCGTCGGATGGCTACACCTTC
NA TRBJ2-2 TRBV3-1/TRBV3-2 NA CASSQARQSRELFF TGTGCCAGCAGCCAAGCGAGACAGTCTCGGGAGCTGTTTTTT
TRBD1 TRBJ1-5 TRBV19 NA CASSPRDRGGDQPQHF TGTGCCAGTAGCCCCAGGGACAGGGGTGGCGACCAGCCCCAGCATTTT
NA TRBJ2-7 TRBV29-1 NA CSGQGGDYEQYF TGCAGCGGACAGGGAGGGGATTACGAGCAGTACTTC
TRBD1 TRBJ2-2 TRBV29-1 NA CSVSQGAGTGELFF TGCAGCGTTTCACAGGGGGCTGGCACCGGGGAGCTGTTTTTT
NA TRBJ2-5 TRBV7-3 NA CASSSSGTSGETQYF TGTGCCAGCAGCTCCTCCGGGACCTCGGGGGAGACCCAGTACTTC
NA TRBJ2-2 TRBV2 NA CASSEMASGELFF TGTGCCAGCAGTGAAATGGCAAGCGGGGAGCTGTTTTTT
TRBD2 TRBJ2-5 TRBV5-8 NA CASSLGLAGLQETQYF TGTGCCAGCAGCTTGGGGCTAGCGGGTCTCCAAGAGACCCAGTACTTC
NA TRBJ2-4 TRBV5-4 NA CASSFFSAGQDIQYF TGTGCCAGCAGCTTTTTTTCGGCGGGGCAGGACATTCAGTACTTC
TRBD1 TRBJ1-5 TRBV19 NA CASIPGQGSYSNQPQHF TGTGCCAGTATTCCGGGACAGGGTTCATATAGCAATCAGCCCCAGCATTTT
NA TRBJ2-7 TRBV12-5 NA CASGGKAGTSQYEQYF TGTGCTAGTGGTGGTAAGGCCGGGACATCGCAATACGAGCAGTACTTC
TRBD2 TRBJ2-1 TRBV3-1/TRBV3-2 NA CASSHSGGASNEQFF TGTGCCAGCAGCCATAGCGGGGGGGCGAGCAATGAGCAGTTCTTC
NA TRBJ2-7 TRBV6-5 NA CASTSEGTDLREQYF TGTGCCAGCACCTCGGAGGGGACGGACCTCCGCGAGCAGTACTTC
NA TRBJ1-3 TRBV12-5 NA CASGLYRVSGNTIYF TGTGCTAGTGGTTTGTACAGGGTTTCTGGAAACACCATATATTTT
NA TRBJ2-1 TRBV7-2 NA CASSLRRTPPNEQFF TGTGCCAGCAGCTTAAGGCGGACACCCCCTAATGAGCAGTTCTTC
NA TRBJ2-3 TRBV27 NA CAPRGTSTDTQYF TGTGCCCCCAGGGGAACTAGCACAGATACGCAGTATTTT
NA TRBJ2-3 TRBV19 once CASSQGLPIDTQYF TGTGCCAGTAGTCAGGGACTCCCAATCGATACGCAGTATTTT
NA TRBJ2-2 TRBV24-1 NA CATGEGAAGVAGELFF TGTGCCACAGGGGAAGGGGCCGCAGGGGTGGCCGGGGAGCTGTTTTTT
NA TRBJ1-1 TRBV27 once CASSLTWDTEAFF TGTGCCAGCAGTTTGACCTGGGACACTGAAGCTTTCTTT
TRBD1 TRBJ2-2 TRBV19 NA CASSIETGAPGELFF TGTGCCAGTAGTATAGAGACAGGGGCCCCCGGGGAGCTGTTTTTT
TRBD1 TRBJ2-1 TRBV29-1 NA CSVEGQGANEQFF TGCAGCGTTGAAGGACAGGGGGCAAATGAGCAGTTCTTC
NA TRBJ1-2 TRBV5-4 NA CASSLSGYYGYTF TGTGCCAGCAGCTTGTCGGGGTACTATGGCTACACCTTC
NA TRBJ1-5 TRBV7-2 NA CASAVYSNQPQHF TGTGCCAGCGCAGTTTATAGCAATCAGCCCCAGCATTTT
NA TRBJ2-7 TRBV3-1/TRBV3-2 NA CASSPDRREQYF TGTGCCAGCAGCCCCGACAGGAGGGAGCAGTACTTC
NA TRBJ2-6 TRBV6-2/TRBV6-3 NA CASSYTGANVLTF TGTGCCAGCAGTTACACGGGGGCCAACGTCCTGACTTTC